There are many counts of the clone carrying this TCR beta chain. Its antigen is still unknown. Synthesis of cDNA was performed by 5'RACE using 10-nucleotide random UMIs. TCRdb independently ran MiXCR on the 5' RACE reads; one entry per CDR3 protein. The data show roughly 100,000 distinct CDR3 sequences, around 3.6% seen once. This sample stems from a study of neurological immune-mediated disorders. Study-level background: There were 34 multiple sclerosis patients. Of these, around 31 had relapsing-remitting MS and 3 had secondary progressive MS. Study-level findings and limits: Patients with HTLV-1-associated myelopathy showed the most TCR clonal expansion. Those with multiple sclerosis showed the least, falling below healthy controls.

The CDR3 sequence is 15 residues long. V shed 3 bases and J shed 5 bases, with 14 bases lying between them. The unsorted libraries originated from 2 million PBMCs kept at -80 C. The rearrangement uses TRBV12-3 or TRBV12-4 and TRBJ1-5; D perhaps matches TRBD1 (6 bases). The receptor was isolated from a woman between 45 and 65 years old with multiple sclerosis. Sequenced input: PBMCs. CDR3 sequence reads: CASSFWQGSDQPQHF. DNA for the CDR3: TGTGCCAGCAGTTTTTGGCAGGGGTCCGATCAGCCCCAGCATTTT.